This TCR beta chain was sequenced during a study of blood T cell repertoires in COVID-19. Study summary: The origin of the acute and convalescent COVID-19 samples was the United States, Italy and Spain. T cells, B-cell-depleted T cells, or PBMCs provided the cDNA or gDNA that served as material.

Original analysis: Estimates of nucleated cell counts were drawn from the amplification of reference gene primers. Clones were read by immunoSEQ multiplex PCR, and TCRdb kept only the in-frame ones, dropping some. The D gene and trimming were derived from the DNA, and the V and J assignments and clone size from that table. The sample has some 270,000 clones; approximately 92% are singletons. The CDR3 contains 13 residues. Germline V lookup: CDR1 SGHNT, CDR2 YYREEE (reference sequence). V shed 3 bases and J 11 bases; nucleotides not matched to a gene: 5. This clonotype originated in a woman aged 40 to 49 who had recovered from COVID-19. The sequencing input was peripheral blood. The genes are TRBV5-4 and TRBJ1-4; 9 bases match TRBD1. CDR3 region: CASSSGTGWKLFF. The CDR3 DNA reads TGTGCCAGCAGCTCCGGGACAGGGTGGAAACTGTTTTTT.